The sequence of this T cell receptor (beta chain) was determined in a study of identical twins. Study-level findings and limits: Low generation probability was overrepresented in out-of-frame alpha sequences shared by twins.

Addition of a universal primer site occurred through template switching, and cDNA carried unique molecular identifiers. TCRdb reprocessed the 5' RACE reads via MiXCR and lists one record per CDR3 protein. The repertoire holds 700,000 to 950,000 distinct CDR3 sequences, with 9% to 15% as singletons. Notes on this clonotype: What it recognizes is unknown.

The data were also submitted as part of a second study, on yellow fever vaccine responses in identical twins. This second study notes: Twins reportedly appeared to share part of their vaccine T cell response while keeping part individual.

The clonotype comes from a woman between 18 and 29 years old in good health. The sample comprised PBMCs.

In DNA form, the CDR3 reads TGTGCCAGCAGCCCGGACCCGGCGACAGATACGCAGTATTTT. Its protein product is CASSPDPATDTQYF. The chain couples TRBV27 to TRBJ2-3, with D unclear. Trimming took off 6 bases at V and 3 bases at J, with 13 bases between the two ends. This CDR3 has 14 amino acids. The germline V gene encodes CDR1 MNHEY and CDR2 SMNVEV (reference sequence).